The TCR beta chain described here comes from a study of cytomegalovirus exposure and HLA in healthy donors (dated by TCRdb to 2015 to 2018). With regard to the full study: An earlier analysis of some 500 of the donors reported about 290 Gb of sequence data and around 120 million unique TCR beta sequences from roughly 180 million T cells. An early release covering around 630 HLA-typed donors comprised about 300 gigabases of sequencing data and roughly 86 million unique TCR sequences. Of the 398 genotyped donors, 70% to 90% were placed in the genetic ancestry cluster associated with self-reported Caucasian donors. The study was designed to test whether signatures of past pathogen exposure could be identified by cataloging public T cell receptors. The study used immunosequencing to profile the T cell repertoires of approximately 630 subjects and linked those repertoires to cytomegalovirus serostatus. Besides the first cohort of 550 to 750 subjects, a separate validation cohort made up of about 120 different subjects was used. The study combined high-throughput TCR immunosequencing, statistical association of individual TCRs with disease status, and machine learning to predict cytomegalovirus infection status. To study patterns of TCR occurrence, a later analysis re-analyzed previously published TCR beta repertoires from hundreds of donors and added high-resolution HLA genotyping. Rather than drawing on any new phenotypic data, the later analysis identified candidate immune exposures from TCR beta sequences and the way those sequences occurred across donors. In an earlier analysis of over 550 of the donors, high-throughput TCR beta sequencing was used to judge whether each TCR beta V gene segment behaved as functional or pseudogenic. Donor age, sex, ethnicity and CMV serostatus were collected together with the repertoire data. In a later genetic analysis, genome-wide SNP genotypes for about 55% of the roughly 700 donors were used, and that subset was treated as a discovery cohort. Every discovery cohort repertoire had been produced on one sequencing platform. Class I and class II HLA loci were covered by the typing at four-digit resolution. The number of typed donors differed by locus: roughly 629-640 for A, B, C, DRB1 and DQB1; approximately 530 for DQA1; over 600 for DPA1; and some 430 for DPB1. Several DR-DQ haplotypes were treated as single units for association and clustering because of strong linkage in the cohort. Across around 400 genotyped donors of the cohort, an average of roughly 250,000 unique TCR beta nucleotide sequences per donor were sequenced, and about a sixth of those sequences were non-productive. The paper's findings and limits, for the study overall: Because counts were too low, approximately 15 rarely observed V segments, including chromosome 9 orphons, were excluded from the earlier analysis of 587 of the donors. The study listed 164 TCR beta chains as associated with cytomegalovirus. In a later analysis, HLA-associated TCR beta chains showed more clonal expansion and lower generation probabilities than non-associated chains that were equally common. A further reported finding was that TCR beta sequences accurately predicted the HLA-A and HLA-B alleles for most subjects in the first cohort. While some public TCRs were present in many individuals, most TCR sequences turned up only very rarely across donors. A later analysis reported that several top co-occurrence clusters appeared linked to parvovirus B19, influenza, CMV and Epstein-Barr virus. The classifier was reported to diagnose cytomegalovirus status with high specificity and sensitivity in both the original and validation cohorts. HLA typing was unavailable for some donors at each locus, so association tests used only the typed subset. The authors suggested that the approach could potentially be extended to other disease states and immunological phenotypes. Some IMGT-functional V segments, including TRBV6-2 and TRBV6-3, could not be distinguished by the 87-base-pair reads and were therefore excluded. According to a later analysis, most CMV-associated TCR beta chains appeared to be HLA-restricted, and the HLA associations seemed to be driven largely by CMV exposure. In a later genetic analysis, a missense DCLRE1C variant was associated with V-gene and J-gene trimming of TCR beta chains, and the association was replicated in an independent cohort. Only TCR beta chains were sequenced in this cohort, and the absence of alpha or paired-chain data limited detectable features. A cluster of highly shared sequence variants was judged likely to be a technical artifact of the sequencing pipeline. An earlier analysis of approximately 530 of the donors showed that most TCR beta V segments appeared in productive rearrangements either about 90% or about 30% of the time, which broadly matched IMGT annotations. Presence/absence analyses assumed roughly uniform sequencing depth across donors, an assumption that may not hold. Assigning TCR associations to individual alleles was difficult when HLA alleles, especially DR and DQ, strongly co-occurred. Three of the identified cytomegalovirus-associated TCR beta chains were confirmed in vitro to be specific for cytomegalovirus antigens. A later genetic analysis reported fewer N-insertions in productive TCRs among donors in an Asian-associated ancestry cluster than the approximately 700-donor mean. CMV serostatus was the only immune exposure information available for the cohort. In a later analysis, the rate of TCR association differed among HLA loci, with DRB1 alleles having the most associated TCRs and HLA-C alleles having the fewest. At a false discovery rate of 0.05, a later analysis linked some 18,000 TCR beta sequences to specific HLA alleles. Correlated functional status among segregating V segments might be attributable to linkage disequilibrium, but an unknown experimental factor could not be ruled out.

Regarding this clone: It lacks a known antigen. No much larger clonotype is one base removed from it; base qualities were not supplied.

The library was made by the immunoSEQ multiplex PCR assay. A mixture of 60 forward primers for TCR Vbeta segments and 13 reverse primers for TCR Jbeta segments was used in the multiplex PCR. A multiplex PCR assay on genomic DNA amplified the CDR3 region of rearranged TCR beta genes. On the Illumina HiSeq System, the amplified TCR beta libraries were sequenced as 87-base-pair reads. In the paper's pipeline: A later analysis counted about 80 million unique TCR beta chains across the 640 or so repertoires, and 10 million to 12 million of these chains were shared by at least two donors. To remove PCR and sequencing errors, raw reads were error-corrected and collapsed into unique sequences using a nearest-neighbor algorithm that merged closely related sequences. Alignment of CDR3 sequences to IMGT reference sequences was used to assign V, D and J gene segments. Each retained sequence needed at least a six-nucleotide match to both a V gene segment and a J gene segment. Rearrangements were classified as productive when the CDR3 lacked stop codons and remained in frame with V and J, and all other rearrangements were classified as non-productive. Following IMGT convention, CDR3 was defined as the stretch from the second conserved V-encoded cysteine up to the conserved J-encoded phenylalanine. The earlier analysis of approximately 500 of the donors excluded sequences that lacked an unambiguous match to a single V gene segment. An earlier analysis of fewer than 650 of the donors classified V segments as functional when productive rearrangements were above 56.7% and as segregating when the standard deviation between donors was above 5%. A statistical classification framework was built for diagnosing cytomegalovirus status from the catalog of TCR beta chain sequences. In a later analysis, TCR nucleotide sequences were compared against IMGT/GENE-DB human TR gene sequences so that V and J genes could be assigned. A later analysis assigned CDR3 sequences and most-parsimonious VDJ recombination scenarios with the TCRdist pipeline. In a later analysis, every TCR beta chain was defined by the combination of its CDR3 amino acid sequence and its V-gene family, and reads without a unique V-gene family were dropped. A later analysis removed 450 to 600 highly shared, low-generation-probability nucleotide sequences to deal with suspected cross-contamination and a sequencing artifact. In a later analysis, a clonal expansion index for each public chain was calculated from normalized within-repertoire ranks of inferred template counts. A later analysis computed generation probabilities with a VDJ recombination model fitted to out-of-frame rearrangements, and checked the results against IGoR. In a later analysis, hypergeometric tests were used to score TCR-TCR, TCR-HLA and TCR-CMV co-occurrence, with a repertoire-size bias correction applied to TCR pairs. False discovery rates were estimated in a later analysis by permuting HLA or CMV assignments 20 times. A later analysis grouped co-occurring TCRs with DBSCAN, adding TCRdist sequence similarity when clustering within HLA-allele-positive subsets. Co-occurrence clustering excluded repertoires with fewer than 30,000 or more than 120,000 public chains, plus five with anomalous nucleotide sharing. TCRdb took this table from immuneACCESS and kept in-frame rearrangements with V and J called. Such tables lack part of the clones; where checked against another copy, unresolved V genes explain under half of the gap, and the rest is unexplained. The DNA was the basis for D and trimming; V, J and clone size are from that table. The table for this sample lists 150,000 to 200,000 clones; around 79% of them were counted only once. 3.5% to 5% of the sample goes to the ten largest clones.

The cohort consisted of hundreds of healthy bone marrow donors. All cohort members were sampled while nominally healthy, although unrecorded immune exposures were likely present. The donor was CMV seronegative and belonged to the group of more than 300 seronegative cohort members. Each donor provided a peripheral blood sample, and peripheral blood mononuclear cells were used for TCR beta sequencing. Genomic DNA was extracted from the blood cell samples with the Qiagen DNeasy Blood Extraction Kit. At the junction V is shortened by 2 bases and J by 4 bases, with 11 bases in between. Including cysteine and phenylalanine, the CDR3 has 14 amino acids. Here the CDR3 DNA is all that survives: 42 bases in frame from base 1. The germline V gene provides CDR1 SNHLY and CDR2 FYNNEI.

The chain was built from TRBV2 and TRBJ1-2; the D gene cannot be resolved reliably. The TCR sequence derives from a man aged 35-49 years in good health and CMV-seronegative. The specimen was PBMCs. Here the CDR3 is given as CASSEQVHGYGYTF. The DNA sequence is TGTGCCAGCAGTGAACAGGTCCATGGCTATGGCTACACCTTC. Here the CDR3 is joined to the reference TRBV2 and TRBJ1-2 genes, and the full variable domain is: EPEVTQTPSHQVTQMGQEVILRCVPISNHLYFYWYRQILGQKVEFLVSFYNNEISEKSEIFDDQFSVERPDGSNFTLKIRSTKLEDSAMYFCASSEQVHGYGYTFGSGTRLTVV.